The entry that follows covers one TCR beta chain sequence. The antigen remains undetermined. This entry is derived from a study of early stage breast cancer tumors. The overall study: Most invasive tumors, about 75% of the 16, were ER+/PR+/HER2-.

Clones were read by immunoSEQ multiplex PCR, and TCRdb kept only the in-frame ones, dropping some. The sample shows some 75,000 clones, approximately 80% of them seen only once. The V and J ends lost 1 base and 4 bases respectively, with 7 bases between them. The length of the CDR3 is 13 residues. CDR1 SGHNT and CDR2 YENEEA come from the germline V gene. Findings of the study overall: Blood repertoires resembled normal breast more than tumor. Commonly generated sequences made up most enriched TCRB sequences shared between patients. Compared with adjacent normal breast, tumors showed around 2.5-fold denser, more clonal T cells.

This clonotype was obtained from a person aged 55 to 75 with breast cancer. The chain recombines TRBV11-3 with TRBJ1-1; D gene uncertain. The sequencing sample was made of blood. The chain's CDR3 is CASSLALSTEAFF. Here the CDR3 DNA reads TGTGCCAGCAGCTTAGCCCTGAGCACTGAAGCTTTCTTT.